This T cell receptor (beta chain) was documented in a study of blood T cell repertoires in COVID-19. CDR1 and CDR2 (germline): KGHDR, SFDVKD. This CDR3 is 15 amino acids long. Trimming took 4 bases from V and 3 from J; bases not matched to a gene: 4. Original processing methods: Amplifying reference gene primers gave estimates of nucleated cell counts. Profiling relied on immunoSEQ multiplex PCR, and the TCRdb table lists in-frame clones only, not all of them. V and J calls and clone size follow that table, whereas D and trimming were derived from the DNA. The sample records about 120,000 clones, over 60% being singletons.

The J gene is TRBJ2-2, the V gene TRBV24-1, with TRBD2 matching over 7 bases. This TCR was sampled from a middle-aged man with active or convalescent COVID-19. The sample comprised peripheral blood. CDR3 loop: CATSDQGLYTGELFF. The DNA for the CDR3 is TGTGCCACCAGTGACCAGGGACTATACACCGGGGAGCTGTTTTTT.